The 30 T cell receptor beta chains below were found in one sample sequenced in a study of blood T cell repertoires in COVID-19. Method: immunoSEQ multiplex PCR; TCRdb's copy keeps in-frame clones and lacks some. The data hold roughly 210,000 clones, with roughly 91% observed a single time. The sequenced sample was PBMCs or T cells enriched from blood (not recorded which). All receptors come from a man under 40 in a cohort exposed to, infected with or recovered from COVID-19 (not recorded which).

The genes are TRBV19 and TRBJ2-3; 13 bases align to TRBD2. Unmatched junction bases numbered 5, after V lost 3 bases and J lost 5 bases. Germline V CDR1 and CDR2: LNHDA, SQIVND (reference sequence). The CDR3 has 16 residues. The CDR3 bases are TGTGCCAGTAGTATCGAGGGACTAGCGGGAAGAGATACGCAGTATTTT. Translating it yields CASSIEGLAGRDTQYF.

The rearrangement links TRBV7-6 to TRBJ2-3, with a tentative D call TRBD2 (5 bases). The germline V gene has CDR1 SGHVS and CDR2 FNYEAQ. V was shortened by 1 base and J by 6 bases, with 20 bases between the two germline ends. CDR3 length equals 17 residues. CDR3 region: CASSLDGSGNLGDTQYF. The CDR3 coding sequence is TGTGCCAGCAGCTTAGACGGAAGCGGAAATCTGGGGGATACGCAGTATTTT.

The rearrangement links TRBV6-2 or TRBV6-3 to TRBJ2-7, with TRBD2 matching 7 bases. Germline V gives CDR1 MNHEY, CDR2 SVGEGT. Trimming at V came to 5 bases and at J to 2 bases, leaving 6 bases not matched to a gene. This CDR3 spans 14 amino acids. The CDR3 region has the DNA TGTGCCAGCAGTAAACTAGCGCTCACCTACGAGCAGTACTTC. Translating it yields CASSKLALTYEQYF.

V is TRBV7-5 and J is TRBJ1-5. TRBV7-5 is a listed pseudogene. The CDR3 contains 14 residues. This CDR3 is CARSLEYSNQPQHF. The CDR3 DNA follows: TGTGCCAGAAGCTTAGAATATAGCAATCAGCCCCAGCATTTT.

This clone was recorded once. The chain links TRBV28 to TRBJ1-5, with TRBD1 as a possible D gene (5 bases). The V gene lost 7 bases and the J gene lost 0 bases, with 22 bases spanning the gap. This CDR3 comprises 18 residues. Germline V gene sequence: CDR1 MDHEN, CDR2 SYDVKM. The CDR3 nucleotides are TGTGCCAGCACCCTGGGATCCCGCGGGGGAAGTAGCAATCAGCCCCAGCATTTT. This codes for CASTLGSRGGSSNQPQHF.

The CDR3 DNA sequence: TGTGCCAGCAGTGAAAAGGGACAGCAGACTCCCCAGTACTTC. Its translation is CASSEKGQQTPQYF. The chain is built from TRBV6-1 and TRBJ2-5; 7 bases are a match to TRBD1. V dropped 2 bases and J dropped 9; count of bases not matched to a gene: 9. From germline, CDR1 is MNHNS and CDR2 SASEGT. The CDR3 is made up of 14 amino acids.

This chain joins TRBV29-1 and TRBJ1-1; 8 nucleotides agree with TRBD1. The CDR3 totals 13 residues. Trimming removed 3 bases from V and 5 bases from J; junction bases left unmatched: 5. Germline CDR1 SQVTM, CDR2 ANQGSEA. The DNA for the CDR3 is TGCAGCGTTGATAGGACAGGGAGGACTGAAGCTTTCTTT. Amino acid sequence: CSVDRTGRTEAFF.

The chain uses TRBV27 and TRBJ2-7; 13 bases map to TRBD2. Germline V gene lookup returns CDR1 MNHEY and CDR2 SMNVEV (reference sequence). J gave up 2 bases and V 3 bases, and 4 bases lay outside the gene matches. The CDR3 has 16 amino acids. The CDR3 nucleotides read TGTGCCAGCAGTTTTTTCGGGACTAGCGGGACCTACGAGCAGTACTTC. This encodes CASSFFGTSGTYEQYF.

This chain links TRBV7-9 with TRBJ1-5, with a weak D call TRBD1 (5 bases). Germline V lookup: CDR1 SEHNR, CDR2 FQNEAQ (reference sequence). The CDR3 spans 14 residues. V lost 8 bases, J lost 1 base, and 12 bases lay in between. The CDR3 DNA is TGTGCCAGCGGAGCGGGGACGAGCAATCAGCCCCAGCATTTT. It yields the protein CASGAGTSNQPQHF. The full variable domain, completed using reference TRBV7-9 and TRBJ1-5, is DTGVSQNPRHKITKRGQNVTFRCDPISEHNRLYWYRQTLGQGPEFLTYFQNEAQLEKSRLLSDRFSAERPKGSFSTLEIQRTEQGDSAMYLCASGAGTSNQPQHFGDGTRLSIL.

The genes are TRBV28 and TRBJ2-3; TRBD1 might be the D (5 bases). The CDR3 has 16 amino acids. Germline CDR1 MDHEN, CDR2 SYDVKM. The V and J ends lost 5 bases and 2 bases respectively, with 17 bases between them. DNA of the CDR3: TGTGCCAGCAGTACACCTTACACAGGTTCCACAGATACGCAGTATTTT. Its translation is CASSTPYTGSTDTQYF.

The chain employs TRBV2 and TRBJ2-7; 13 nucleotides agree with TRBD2. This CDR3 region has 14 residues. CDR1 SNHLY and CDR2 FYNNEI come from the germline V gene. The J segment lost 7 bases and the V segment lost 6 bases, leaving 6 bases of the junction unmatched. The CDR3 bases are TGTGCCAGCAGACGACTAGCGGGAGGCTTAGAGCAGTACTTC. Its translation is CASRRLAGGLEQYF.

CDR3 sequence (DNA): TGTGCCACCGCGAGAGTAATGAACACTGAAGCTTTCTTT. Its protein product is CATARVMNTEAFF. V is TRBV6-5 and J is TRBJ1-1, with D uncertain. Looked up from germline, CDR1 is MNHEY and CDR2 is SVGAGI. The CDR3 length is 13 residues. Deletions cut 10 bases from V and 0 bases from J, with 12 bases between.

This chain uses TRBV5-4 with TRBJ2-7; TRBD1 is a possible D gene (6 bases). This CDR3 comprises 12 residues. Germline assignment: CDR1 SGHNT and CDR2 YYREEE (reference sequence). V was cut by 4 bases and J by 4 bases, with 9 bases left in between. DNA of the CDR3: TGTGCCAGCAGCGAAGGGGGATACGAGCAGTACTTC. Translation gives CASSEGGYEQYF.

A single count supports this clone. This rearrangement joins TRBV5-1 to TRBJ2-5; 13 positions agree with TRBD2. Trimming took 4 bases from V and 7 from J; bases not matched to a gene: 13. This CDR3 comprises 17 residues. Germline-derived CDR1 and CDR2 are SGHRS and YFSETQ. CDR3 loop: CASSPRTSGRMLGTQYF. Here the CDR3 DNA reads TGCGCCAGCAGCCCCCGGACTAGCGGGAGAATGTTGGGGACCCAGTACTTC.

This clone was detected only once. The V and J genes are TRBV29-1 and TRBJ1-2; 7 nucleotides match TRBD1. CDR3 size: 12 residues. V was clipped by 7 bases and J by 5 bases; unmatched bases: 7. The germline V gene encodes CDR1 SQVTM and CDR2 ANQGSEA. CDR3 nucleotide sequence: TGCAGCGCCGCCGGGACAGCATATGGCTACACCTTC. Its protein is CSAAGTAYGYTF.

CDR3 loop: CASSWRLSPNEQYF. In nucleotides, the CDR3 is TGTGCCAGCAGCTGGAGACTCAGCCCGAACGAGCAGTACTTC. This rearrangement joins TRBV5-4 to TRBJ2-7, with unresolved D. V lost 3 bases, J lost 5 bases, and 15 bases lay in between. This CDR3 region has 14 residues. The germline CDR1 and CDR2 sequences are SGHNT and YYREEE (reference sequence).

V and J are TRBV2 and TRBJ2-5; D perhaps matches TRBD2 (5 bases). The CDR3 contains 13 residues. V lost 4 bases and J 2 bases, leaving 8 bases between the germline ends. Germline-derived CDR1 and CDR2 are SNHLY and FYNNEI. The CDR3 spells CASSGSEQETQYF. In DNA form, the CDR3 reads TGTGCCAGCAGTGGTAGCGAGCAAGAGACCCAGTACTTC.

This chain uses TRBV7-2 with TRBJ2-7; 10 bases fit TRBD2. In germline, CDR1 is SGHTA, CDR2 FQGNSA. V lost 5 bases and J lost 1; bases outside the gene matches: 5. This CDR3 is 15 amino acids long. Written as DNA, the CDR3 is TGTGCCAGCAGCAGCGGGACTAGCGAATCCTACGAGCAGTACTTC. Its translation is CASSSGTSESYEQYF.

The chain uses TRBV19 and TRBJ1-2; D uncertain. The CDR3 is 8 residues long. V was cut by 10 bases and J by 6 bases, with 3 bases left in between. Germline V lookup: CDR1 LNHDA, CDR2 SQIVND (reference sequence). CDR3: CATNGYTF. The CDR3 DNA sequence: TGTGCCACCAATGGCTACACCTTC.

This chain uses TRBV19 with TRBJ1-1; D ambiguous. This CDR3 has 11 amino acids. The V gene lost 6 bases and the J gene lost 4 bases, with 6 bases spanning the gap. From germline, CDR1 is LNHDA and CDR2 SQIVND (reference sequence). The CDR3 here is CASRHSTEAFF. CDR3 bases: TGTGCCAGTAGACATTCCACTGAAGCTTTCTTT.

The V call is TRBV20-1, the J call TRBJ2-2; 14 bases are a match to TRBD2. In germline, CDR1 is DFQATT, CDR2 SNEGSKA (reference sequence). V shed 3 bases, J shed 6 bases, and the junction held 3 bases outside the gene matches. The CDR3 is 15 residues long. CDR3 nucleotides: TGCAGTGCTAGTCGACTAGCGGGAGGGCCCGGGGAGCTGTTTTTT. Translating it yields CSASRLAGGPGELFF.

This clone was observed a few times. The chain links TRBV3-1 (or the pseudogene TRBV3-2) to TRBJ2-7; D is unclear. Trimming cost V 1 base and J 3 bases, with 4 bases left between them. CDR3 length equals 12 residues. CDR1 LGHDT and CDR2 YNNKEL come from the germline V gene (reference sequence). The chain's CDR3 is CASSQAGYEQYF. The CDR3 coding sequence is TGTGCCAGCAGCCAAGCAGGCTACGAGCAGTACTTC.

The rearrangement uses TRBV28 and TRBJ1-6; possibly TRBD1 for D (5 bases). V gave up 5 bases and J gave up 4 bases, with 9 bases separating them. The germline V gene encodes CDR1 MDHEN and CDR2 SYDVKM. CDR3 length: 14 amino acids. The CDR3 region is CASSTRQYNSPLHF. The CDR3 DNA reads as TGTGCCAGCAGTACCAGACAGTATAATTCACCCCTCCACTTT. Filled out from reference TRBV28 and TRBJ1-6, the complete variable domain reads DVKVTQSSRYLVKRTGEKVFLECVQDMDHENMFWYRQDPGLGLRLIYFSYDVKMKEKGDIPEGYSVSREKKERFSLILESASTNQTSMYLCASSTRQYNSPLHFGNGTRLTVT.

Comments on this clone: The sample carries other DNA sequences with the same CDR3. The CDR3 nucleotides read TGTGCCAGCAGCGAAGGAGGCAGCTCCTACAATGAGCAGTTCTTC. Encoded protein: CASSEGGSSYNEQFF. The V and J genes are TRBV9 and TRBJ2-1, with a weak D call TRBD2 (5 bases). This CDR3 has 15 amino acids. The germline V gene has CDR1 SGDLS and CDR2 YYNGEE. The ends were cut back, 3 bases at V and 0 bases at J, with 10 bases in the middle.

There are many counts of this clone. The rearrangement uses TRBV4-1 and TRBJ2-1, with D perhaps matching TRBD1 (8 bases). Trimming took off 4 bases at V and 3 bases at J, with 19 bases between the two ends. This CDR3 has 17 amino acids. The germline CDR1 and CDR2 sequences are MGHRA and YSYEKL. The CDR3 DNA reads TGCGCCAGCAGCCCCCGGGGGGCAGGGGGCGACTACAATGAGCAGTTCTTC. It is translated as CASSPRGAGGDYNEQFF.

The V gene is TRBV28, the J gene TRBJ1-1; possibly TRBD1 for D (6 bases). Trimming took 8 bases from V and 0 from J, leaving 16 bases between them. The germline V gene has CDR1 MDHEN and CDR2 SYDVKM. The CDR3 runs to 15 residues. The CDR3 DNA is TGTGCCAGCGGAGGCCCCCAGGGGATGAACACTGAAGCTTTCTTT. Encoded protein: CASGGPQGMNTEAFF. Full variable domain (missing parts from reference TRBV28 and TRBJ1-1): DVKVTQSSRYLVKRTGEKVFLECVQDMDHENMFWYRQDPGLGLRLIYFSYDVKMKEKGDIPEGYSVSREKKERFSLILESASTNQTSMYLCASGGPQGMNTEAFFGQGTRLTVV.

This chain connects TRBV12-3 or TRBV12-4 to TRBJ1-2; the D gene is possibly TRBD1 (5 bases). The length of the CDR3 is 12 residues. Trimming took off 6 bases at V and 6 bases at J, with 11 bases between the two ends. The CDR3 here is CASRDPGDGYTF. CDR3 DNA: TGTGCCAGCAGGGACCCGGGGGATGGCTACACCTTC.

The CDR3 reads CASSLGGLNQPQHF. In DNA form, the CDR3 reads TGTGCCAGCAGCTTAGGAGGGCTCAATCAGCCCCAGCATTTT. V usage is TRBV7-9 and J usage is TRBJ1-5; D remains unclear. CDR1 is SEHNR and CDR2 is FQNEAQ in the germline V gene (reference sequence). CDR3 size: 14 residues. The V gene lost 1 base and the J gene lost 3 bases, with 7 bases spanning the gap.

The chain carries TRBV5-1 and TRBJ2-1; 8 nucleotides align to TRBD2. Germline V gene sequence: CDR1 SGHRS, CDR2 YFSETQ. CDR3 length: 15 amino acids. Trimming cost V 0 bases and J 4 bases; bases outside gene matches: 3. In DNA, the CDR3 is TGCGCCAGCAGCTTGGACAGCGGGGGTTACAATGAGCAGTTCTTC. Protein product: CASSLDSGGYNEQFF. The whole variable domain, remainder taken from reference TRBV5-1 and TRBJ2-1, is KAGVTQTPRYLIKTRGQQVTLSCSPISGHRSVSWYQQTPGQGLQFLFEYFSETQRNKGNFPGRFSGRQFSNSRSEMNVSTLELGDSALYLCASSLDSGGYNEQFFGPGTRLTVL.

This clone is a singleton in its sample. The chain recombines TRBV7-2 with TRBJ2-1, with D maybe TRBD1 (6 bases). V lost 5 bases and J lost 6, with 11 bases in between. This CDR3 comprises 13 residues. Germline V gene sequence: CDR1 SGHTA, CDR2 FQGNSA. The DNA of the CDR3 is TGTGCCAGCAGCCAACTAGGGGGCAATGAGCAGTTCTTC. Its translation is CASSQLGGNEQFF.